This T cell receptor (beta chain) is drawn from a study of blood T cell repertoires in COVID-19. About the research overall: Samples came from the United States, Italy and Spain, spanning acute and convalescent COVID-19. In each case, the material was cDNA or gDNA derived from T cells, B-cell-depleted T cells, or PBMCs.

Germline V gene lookup returns CDR1 MDHEN and CDR2 SYDVKM. CDR3 length equals 12 residues. Losses at the gene ends were 2 bases for V and 15 bases for J; bases not matched to a gene: 4. Original analysis: Reference gene primer amplification gave estimated nucleated cell counts. This table comes from immunoSEQ multiplex PCR, and its TCRdb copy is limited to in-frame clones, with some not included. Clonal size and the V and J genes are those of that table, whereas D and trimming came from the DNA. This sample has tens of thousands of clones, with about 89% found just once. The J gene is TRBJ2-4, the V gene TRBV28; TRBD1 agrees at 10 bases. The origin of this receptor is a man aged 60 to 69 with active or convalescent COVID-19. Sequencing was performed on peripheral blood. This chain's CDR3 is CASSLPDRGLYF. Written as DNA, the CDR3 is TGTGCCAGCAGTTTACCGGACAGGGGGTTGTACTTC.